This entry is about one T cell receptor (beta chain). The sample comes from a study of blood T cell repertoires in COVID-19. Study at large: Acute and convalescent COVID-19 samples came from the United States, Italy and Spain.

This CDR3 is built from 15 residues. Deletions cut 7 bases from V and 6 bases from J, with 16 bases between. The germline CDR1 and CDR2 sequences are MNHNY and SVGAGI (reference sequence). In the original processing: The assay estimated nucleated cells by amplifying reference gene primers. The repertoire was sequenced with immunoSEQ multiplex PCR; TCRdb's copy has only in-frame clones and lacks some. The D gene and trimming were derived from the DNA, and the V and J assignments and clone size from that table. This sample has 65,000 to 70,000 clones, with about 86% found just once. The sample consisted of peripheral blood. The rearrangement links TRBV6-6 to TRBJ1-6; D ambiguous. The receptor comes from a woman aged 55-69 years with acute or convalescent COVID-19. DNA of the CDR3: TGTGCCAGCACTACGGTGGCGGGATTTAATTCACCCCTCCACTTT. It encodes CASTTVAGFNSPLHF.